The 9 T cell receptor beta chains presented below share a single source sample, sequenced in a study of shared clonotypes between healthy human individuals. Here immunoSEQ multiplex PCR was the method, and the copy in TCRdb shows in-frame clones only, minus some. Among roughly 400,000 clones listed, 90% to 98% were seen once. The specimen sequenced was memory CD8+ T cells sorted from blood. Subset described: CD45RO+ cells pooled with CCR7-negative TemRA cells. The source is a young man in good health.

The chain recombines TRBV27 with TRBJ2-7, with 9 bases fitting TRBD2. Germline V gives CDR1 MNHEY, CDR2 SMNVEV (reference sequence). With V trimmed by 6 bases and J by 3 bases, 3 bases remained unmatched. The CDR3 spans 13 residues. DNA of the CDR3: TGTGCCAGCAGCCTGCGGGAGGGCTACGAGCAGTACTTC. Residues: CASSLREGYEQYF.

Notes on this clone: The identical CDR3 is also encoded by other nucleotide sequences in the sample. The rearrangement links TRBV7-9 to TRBJ2-3; D ambiguous. Germline CDR1 reads SEHNR; CDR2 reads FQNEAQ (reference sequence). The CDR3 consists of 12 residues. V lost 5 bases to trimming and J lost 0 bases, with 3 bases between them. This CDR3 is CASSPSTDTQYF. The CDR3 bases are TGTGCCAGCAGCCCGAGCACAGATACGCAGTATTTT. The whole variable domain, remainder taken from reference TRBV7-9 and TRBJ2-3, is DTGVSQNPRHKITKRGQNVTFRCDPISEHNRLYWYRQTLGQGPEFLTYFQNEAQLEKSRLLSDRFSAERPKGSFSTLEIQRTEQGDSAMYLCASSPSTDTQYFGPGTRLTVL.

The chain carries TRBV29-1 and TRBJ1-1; 10 bases agree with TRBD1. V lost 5 bases and J lost 0; bases outside the gene matches: 9. The CDR3 covers 16 residues. The germline CDR1 and CDR2 sequences are SQVTM and ANQGSEA. The CDR3 spells CSVRDRGSSLNTEAFF. Here the CDR3 DNA reads TGCAGCGTTAGGGACAGGGGCTCGTCCTTGAACACTGAAGCTTTCTTT.

The J gene is TRBJ2-1, the V gene TRBV6-1; D gene unclear. Between the trimmed V and J ends, which lost 8 bases and 7 bases, there was a span of 15 bases. The CDR3 has 13 amino acids. Looked up from germline, CDR1 is MNHNS and CDR2 is SASEGT. The CDR3 bases are TGTGCCAGCGGCCGGTGGTGGGGAAATGAGCAGTTCTTC. As protein: CASGRWWGNEQFF.

Concerning this clone itself: The sample has other DNA sequences that encode this CDR3 too. The V gene is TRBV20-1, the J gene TRBJ2-7; no clear D. The CDR3 is 11 residues long. Germline CDR1 reads DFQATT; CDR2 reads SNEGSKA (reference sequence). V lost 3 bases and J lost 3, with 6 bases in between. The CDR3 bases are TGCAGTGCTAGTGGGCTCTACGAGCAGTACTTC. This gives the protein CSASGLYEQYF.

The chain uses TRBV19 and TRBJ2-5; the match to TRBD1 covers 9 bases. Germline V gene lookup returns CDR1 LNHDA and CDR2 SQIVND (reference sequence). The CDR3 sequence is 15 residues long. With V trimmed by 2 bases and J by 5 bases, 6 bases remained unmatched. The CDR3 nucleotides are TGTGCCAGTAGTATAATTACAGGGGGCTTTGAGACCCAGTACTTC. Translated, it gives CASSIITGGFETQYF.

The CDR3 coding sequence is TGCAGCGTTGAAGAAGAACCGGGACAGATCAACTATGGCTACACCTTC. This encodes CSVEEEPGQINYGYTF. V is TRBV29-1 and J is TRBJ1-2; TRBD1 aligns across 7 bases. The CDR3 is made up of 16 amino acids. Germline values: CDR1 SQVTM, CDR2 ANQGSEA. V lost 0 bases to trimming and J lost 2 bases; unmatched junction nucleotides: 9. The full variable domain, rest sourced from reference TRBV29-1 and TRBJ1-2, is SAVISQKPSRDICQRGTSLTIQCQVDSQVTMMFWYRQQPGQSLTLIATANQGSEATYESGFVIDKFPISRPNLTFSTLTVSNMSPEDSSIYLCSVEEEPGQINYGYTFGSGTRLTVV.

On this clone itself: Compared with germline, one end of the junction differs, possibly owing to a read error. The rearrangement links TRBV5-1 to TRBJ2-7, with D perhaps assigned TRBD1 or TRBD2 (5 bases each). The V gene's germline CDR1 is SGHRS and CDR2 YFSETQ. The CDR3 has 11 residues. CDR3 in amino acids: CASSADKSREF. DNA of the CDR3: TGCGCCAGCAGCGCGGACAAATCTCGGGAATTC.

The chain carries TRBV7-9 and TRBJ2-3; D is undetermined. The V end was cut by 7 bases, the J end by 6 bases, with 17 bases between. The CDR3 runs 14 residues. CDR1 is SEHNR, CDR2 FQNEAQ, per germline (reference sequence). The CDR3 sequence is CASMSHPFADTQYF. The CDR3, as DNA: TGTGCCAGCATGAGTCATCCTTTCGCGGATACGCAGTATTTT.